This T cell receptor (beta chain) derives from a study of T cell repertoires in cytomegalovirus infection. The CDR3 is 15 amino acids. The V gene end was trimmed by 8 bases and the J gene end by 2 bases; junction bases not matched to a gene: 7. The germline V gene encodes CDR1 LNHDA and CDR2 SQIVND (reference sequence). TCRdb re-called the reads through MiXCR, storing one row per CDR3 protein. The sample yields 150,000 to 200,000 distinct CDR3 sequences, about 28% seen once. This clonotype showed up just a few times. This chain uses TRBV19 with TRBJ2-2; TRBD2 matches at 8 bases. Sequenced input: PBMCs. This receptor was identified in a human donor in good health (CMV status not recorded). Some clones in this sample may be carry-over from other donors' samples. CDR3 region: CASGIAGLNTGELFF. In DNA form, the CDR3 reads TGTGCCAGTGGAATAGCGGGGTTAAACACCGGGGAGCTGTTTTTT.